The 29 T cell receptor beta chains presented below share a single source sample, sequenced in a study of blood T cell repertoires in COVID-19. The method was immunoSEQ multiplex PCR; TCRdb's version includes in-frame clones alone and lacks a portion of them. The data show 200,000 to 300,000 clones, about 90% seen once. Sequenced: PBMCs or T cells enriched from blood (not recorded which). The receptors derive from a man aged 50-59 years who had been exposed to COVID-19.

The V and J genes are TRBV3-1 (or the pseudogene TRBV3-2) and TRBJ1-4, with D maybe TRBD1 (6 bases). The CDR3 length is 17 residues. The V and J ends lost 1 base and 6 bases respectively, with 18 bases between them. The germline V gene encodes CDR1 LGHDT and CDR2 YNNKEL (reference sequence). DNA of the CDR3: TGTGCCAGCAGCCAAGGAGGATTGGGGAACAGGGATGAAAAACTGTTTTTT. Residues: CASSQGGLGNRDEKLFF.

V gene TRBV18 combines with J gene TRBJ1-4; TRBD1 might be the D (5 bases). The CDR3 is 15 amino acids. CDR1 and CDR2 (germline): KGHSH, LQKENI. The germline V and J ends were trimmed by 1 base and 3 bases, with 9 bases remaining between them. The CDR3 region has the DNA TGTGCCAGCTCACCACAGGGGATCCCTAATGAAAAACTGTTTTTT. Translating gives CASSPQGIPNEKLFF. The variable domain in full, completed from reference TRBV18 and TRBJ1-4, reads NAGVMQNPRHLVRRRGQEARLRCSPMKGHSHVYWYRQLPEEGLKFMVYLQKENIIDESGMPKERFSAEFPKEGPSILRIQQVVRGDSAAYFCASSPQGIPNEKLFFGSGTQLSVL.

There are a few counts of this clone. J is TRBJ1-5 and V is TRBV29-1; the D gene is possibly TRBD1 (5 bases). The V gene's germline CDR1 is SQVTM and CDR2 ANQGSEA. Trimming cost V 7 bases and J 5 bases, with 12 bases left between them. The CDR3 has 12 residues. The CDR3 DNA reads TGCAGCGGGGGAGAAGGGGATCAGCCCCAGCATTTT. It encodes CSGGEGDQPQHF.

This clone showed up just a few times. The chain has TRBV5-1 and TRBJ2-3; D is possibly TRBD1 (6 bases). In germline, CDR1 is SGHRS, CDR2 YFSETQ. The germline V and J ends were trimmed by 1 base and 2 bases, with 14 bases remaining between them. The length of the CDR3 is 16 residues. DNA for the CDR3: TGCGCCAGCAGCTTGATGGGGGCAGGAAACACAGATACGCAGTATTTT. Protein product: CASSLMGAGNTDTQYF.

V is TRBV2 and J is TRBJ2-1; TRBD1 aligns across 8 bases. V lost 4 bases and J lost 10; bases outside the gene matches: 21. This CDR3 spans 18 amino acids. Germline values: CDR1 SNHLY, CDR2 FYNNEI. The CDR3 sequence is CASSVYTAGGVRGGEQFF. Written as DNA, the CDR3 is TGTGCCAGCAGTGTCTATACGGCAGGGGGCGTTCGCGGTGGCGAGCAGTTCTTC.

The chain employs TRBV28 and TRBJ1-2; perhaps TRBD1 as D (5 bases). Trimming removed 5 bases at V and 7 bases at J, with 14 bases between. Germline CDR1 MDHEN, CDR2 SYDVKM. The CDR3 runs 13 residues. The CDR3 DNA sequence: TGTGCCAGCAGTCTTGGGAGGGGCTCTGGCTACACCTTC. Amino acids: CASSLGRGSGYTF.

This chain joins TRBV5-1 and TRBJ1-2, with D possibly being TRBD1 (6 bases). The ends were cut back, 4 bases at V and 0 bases at J, with 16 bases in the middle. This CDR3 is 16 amino acids long. CDR1 and CDR2 (germline): SGHRS, YFSETQ. The CDR3: CASSVGTTLSNYGYTF. The CDR3 nucleotides read TGCGCCAGCAGCGTTGGGACAACACTTTCTAACTATGGCTACACCTTC.

The chain has TRBV11-2 and TRBJ1-2, with TRBD1 as a possible D gene (5 bases). Germline loops: CDR1 SGHAT, CDR2 FQNNGV. V was clipped by 4 bases and J by 0 bases, with 12 bases between them. There are 15 residues in the CDR3. The CDR3 region is CASSSMTAANYGYTF. The CDR3 DNA sequence: TGTGCCAGCAGCTCGATGACAGCTGCTAACTATGGCTACACCTTC.

This clone was recorded a few times. The CDR3 bases are TGTGCCAGCAGCATCCGACAGGGGCCATCGAACACTGAAGCTTTCTTT. Protein: CASSIRQGPSNTEAFF. The genes are TRBV7-9 and TRBJ1-1, with 8 bases identical to TRBD1. From germline, CDR1 is SEHNR and CDR2 FQNEAQ (reference sequence). V shed 5 bases, J shed 1 base, and the junction held 9 bases outside the gene matches. The CDR3 totals 16 residues. Together with reference TRBV7-9 and TRBJ1-1, the CDR3 gives the full variable domain: DTGVSQNPRHKITKRGQNVTFRCDPISEHNRLYWYRQTLGQGPEFLTYFQNEAQLEKSRLLSDRFSAERPKGSFSTLEIQRTEQGDSAMYLCASSIRQGPSNTEAFFGQGTRLTVV.

This clone was recorded only once. Mismatch with germline at one junction end may stem from a read error. The CDR3 coding sequence is TGTGCCATCAGTGAGTCCCAAACCCAGACAGTTTCCTTC. This sequence encodes CAISESQTQTVSF. The J gene is TRBJ1-2, the V gene TRBV10-3; the D gene is possibly TRBD1 (5 bases). Germline-derived CDR1 and CDR2 are ENHRY and SYGVKD. The CDR3 loop spans 13 amino acids.

The chain joins TRBV11-1 to TRBJ1-3; D unclear. V was pared by 5 bases and J by 1 base, with 12 bases between. The CDR3 has 15 residues. From germline, CDR1 is SGHAT and CDR2 FQDESV (reference sequence). The DNA for the CDR3 is TGTGCCAGCAGCCCGACACACCGGTCTGGAAACACCATATATTTT. Its protein product is CASSPTHRSGNTIYF.

The rearrangement uses TRBV28 and TRBJ2-2, with TRBD1 identical over 11 bases. The CDR3 is 17 amino acids. V lost 6 bases to trimming and J lost 3 bases; unmatched junction nucleotides: 9. Germline-derived CDR1 and CDR2 are MDHEN and SYDVKM. The CDR3 region has the DNA TGTGCCAGCAGCGACACAAGGACAGGGGGCTACACCGGGGAGCTGTTTTTT. Translation: CASSDTRTGGYTGELFF.

The CDR3 DNA reads as TGTGCCAGCAGCACCACGACAGGGAGAGTAACTGAAGCTTTCTTT. Amino acid sequence: CASSTTTGRVTEAFF. The chain has TRBV7-6 and TRBJ1-1; 7 nucleotides align to TRBD1. The CDR3 has 15 amino acids. Germline loops: CDR1 SGHVS, CDR2 FNYEAQ. Trimming took 5 bases from V and 5 from J; bases not matched to a gene: 11.

In this sample, this clone is medium-sized. V and J are TRBV10-2 and TRBJ1-5; 10 bases agree with TRBD1. Per germline, CDR1 WSHSY and CDR2 SAAADI. The CDR3 consists of 15 residues. Unmatched junction bases numbered 8, after V lost 4 bases and J lost 8 bases. In nucleotides, the CDR3 is TGCGCCAGCAGTGGACAGGGGGCGCTGGTAGAGCCCCAGCATTTT. It yields the protein CASSGQGALVEPQHF.

The rearrangement links TRBV6-5 to TRBJ2-1, with a possible D match to TRBD2 (5 bases). Trimming pared 6 bases from V and 0 bases from J, leaving 9 bases between. The CDR3 has 14 amino acids. The germline CDR1 and CDR2 sequences are MNHEY and SVGAGI. The CDR3 DNA reads TGTGCCAGCAGAAGACTAAGCTCCTACAATGAGCAGTTCTTC. This sequence encodes CASRRLSSYNEQFF.

The chain employs TRBV24-1 and TRBJ1-5, with D unclear. The CDR3 extends over 14 amino acids. Trimming took 4 bases from V and 4 from J, leaving 10 bases between them. The germline V gene encodes CDR1 KGHDR and CDR2 SFDVKD. For the CDR3, the DNA is TGTGCCACCAGTGACTTCACGGTTAATCAGCCCCAGCATTTT. Protein sequence: CATSDFTVNQPQHF.

The chain joins TRBV18 to TRBJ1-4; perhaps TRBD1 as D (5 bases). The CDR3 runs to 13 residues. Germline CDR1 and CDR2: KGHSH and LQKENI. V dropped 4 bases and J dropped 3 bases, with 6 bases sitting between them. Here the CDR3 DNA reads TGTGCCAGCTCACAGGGGTCTAATGAAAAACTGTTTTTT. As protein: CASSQGSNEKLFF.

This clone was found once. This chain connects TRBV5-1 to TRBJ1-4; D perhaps matches TRBD1 (6 bases). The CDR3 is 14 amino acids. Germline CDR1 SGHRS, CDR2 YFSETQ. V was cut by 2 bases and J by 4 bases, with 9 bases left in between. In DNA form, the CDR3 reads TGCGCCAGCAGCTTTGAGGGGGATAATGAAAAACTGTTTTTT. This translates into CASSFEGDNEKLFF.

This chain links TRBV7-6 with TRBJ1-5; no reliable D call. V was pared by 0 bases and J by 2 bases, with 11 bases between. The CDR3 extends over 16 amino acids. Germline assignment: CDR1 SGHVS and CDR2 FNYEAQ. The DNA for the CDR3 is TGTGCCAGCAGCTTAGCTGGAGGGTCCGGCAATCAGCCCCAGCATTTT. It translates to CASSLAGGSGNQPQHF.

The chain couples TRBV11-2 to TRBJ1-5; no definite D call. The CDR3 loop spans 12 amino acids. Deletions cut 5 bases from V and 6 bases from J, with 8 bases between. The germline V gene encodes CDR1 SGHAT and CDR2 FQNNGV. The CDR3 spells CASSREGQPQHF. Written as DNA, the CDR3 is TGTGCCAGCAGCCGTGAGGGTCAGCCCCAGCATTTT.

The chain couples TRBV2 to TRBJ1-4, with a weak D call TRBD1 (5 bases). The CDR3 totals 13 residues. In germline, CDR1 is SNHLY, CDR2 FYNNEI. V was cut by 4 bases and J by 10 bases, with 13 bases left in between. The CDR3 nucleotides are TGTGCCAGCAGTGGACCAGCGGGGGGAAAACTGTTTTTT. It is translated as CASSGPAGGKLFF. Filled out from reference TRBV2 and TRBJ1-4, the complete variable domain reads EPEVTQTPSHQVTQMGQEVILRCVPISNHLYFYWYRQILGQKVEFLVSFYNNEISEKSEIFDDQFSVERPDGSNFTLKIRSTKLEDSAMYFCASSGPAGGKLFFGSGTQLSVL.

The chain couples TRBV12-3 or TRBV12-4 to TRBJ1-1; D remains ambiguous. This CDR3 contains 13 residues. V was trimmed by 6 bases and J by 1 base, leaving 9 bases between them. DNA of the CDR3: TGTGCCAGCAGCTGGCAATCGAACACTGAAGCTTTCTTT. Translating gives CASSWQSNTEAFF.

This chain links TRBV28 with TRBJ1-2; 7 bases agree with TRBD1. This CDR3 contains 14 residues. Trimming took 7 bases from V and 5 from J; bases not matched to a gene: 10. Germline CDR1 MDHEN, CDR2 SYDVKM. The chain's CDR3 is CASKIPGTAYGYTF. For the CDR3, the DNA is TGTGCCAGCAAAATCCCCGGGACAGCTTATGGCTACACCTTC.

The chain recombines TRBV13 with TRBJ1-1; D is uncertain. The CDR3 covers 12 residues. V lost 6 bases to trimming and J lost 2 bases, with 7 bases between them. Germline V gives CDR1 PRHDT, CDR2 FYEKMQ (reference sequence). CDR3: CASSSGNTEAFF. DNA of the CDR3: TGTGCCAGCAGTTCGGGAAACACTGAAGCTTTCTTT.

The V gene is TRBV11-3, the J gene TRBJ2-1; 8 bases match TRBD1. CDR3 length: 15 residues. V was pared by 0 bases and J by 6 bases, with 4 bases of the junction left unmatched. CDR1 is SGHNT and CDR2 is YENEEA in the germline V gene. The CDR3, as DNA: TGTGCCAGCAGCTTAGATTCGACAGGGGTCAATGAGCAGTTCTTC. Its translation: CASSLDSTGVNEQFF.

The rearrangement joins TRBV5-1 to TRBJ1-1, with D possibly TRBD1 on 5 matching bases. CDR1 and CDR2 (germline): SGHRS, YFSETQ. V lost 4 bases, J lost 1 base, and 11 bases lay in between. The CDR3 has 14 amino acids. The CDR3 DNA follows: TGCGCCAGCAGCCAACAGGCGACGAACACTGAAGCTTTCTTT. Protein: CASSQQATNTEAFF. Supplemented by reference TRBV5-1 and TRBJ1-1, the full variable domain reads KAGVTQTPRYLIKTRGQQVTLSCSPISGHRSVSWYQQTPGQGLQFLFEYFSETQRNKGNFPGRFSGRQFSNSRSEMNVSTLELGDSALYLCASSQQATNTEAFFGQGTRLTVV.

The genes are TRBV6-5 and TRBJ1-2; perhaps TRBD1 as D (6 bases). This CDR3 region has 14 residues. Looked up from germline, CDR1 is MNHEY and CDR2 is SVGAGI. Trimming left V 7 bases short and J 4 bases short, with 16 bases between. CDR3 region: CASTQGSIPYGYTF. The CDR3 nucleotides read TGTGCCAGCACCCAGGGGTCAATCCCCTATGGCTACACCTTC.

This clone showed up just a few times. The chain recombines TRBV5-6 with TRBJ1-6; 9 bases agree with TRBD1. Germline loops: CDR1 SGHDT, CDR2 YYEEEE. V gave up 5 bases and J gave up 7 bases; unmatched junction bases: 7. CDR3 length: 15 residues. The CDR3 loop reads CASSLRTGVNSPLHF. For the CDR3, the DNA is TGTGCCAGCAGTCTCCGGACAGGGGTGAATTCACCCCTCCACTTT.

The rearrangement links TRBV30 to TRBJ1-2, with unresolved D. Looked up from germline, CDR1 is GTSNPN and CDR2 is SVGIG (reference sequence). Trimming stripped 0 bases from V and 2 bases from J, with 7 bases between. The CDR3 sequence is 13 residues long. The CDR3 spells CAWSVDTNYGYTF. The DNA of the CDR3 is TGTGCCTGGAGTGTAGACACCAACTATGGCTACACCTTC.